Sequencing of this TCR beta chain was carried out in a study of blood T cell repertoires in COVID-19. Study-wide context: Acute-phase and convalescent COVID-19 samples originated in the United States, Italy and Spain. The cDNA or gDNA used as material had been derived from T cells, B-cell-depleted T cells, or PBMCs.

How the authors handled the data: Scientists estimated how many nucleated cells there were by amplifying reference gene primers. Libraries were prepared by immunoSEQ multiplex PCR; TCRdb keeps only in-frame clonotypes and omits some of them. The V and J calls and clone size were taken over from that table, and D and trimming were inferred from the DNA. The sample gives 65,000 to 75,000 clones, around 83% of which show up once; around 38% is in the top ten. The source of this sequence is a man older than 75 with acute or convalescent COVID-19. Specimen: peripheral blood.

The CDR3 DNA reads TGTGCCAGCAGTTACACTGGGGGCTCGGATTCACCCCTCCACTTT. It codes for CASSYTGGSDSPLHF. The chain uses TRBV6-2 or TRBV6-3 and TRBJ1-6, with a weak D call TRBD1 (6 bases). V lost 2 bases to trimming and J lost 8 bases, with 13 bases between them. Germline CDR1 MNHEY, CDR2 SVGEGT. The CDR3 has 15 residues.